This T cell receptor beta chain was sequenced for a study of monozygotic twins with inflammatory bowel disease. This CDR3 region has 14 residues. CDR1 and CDR2 (germline): DFQATT, SNEGSKA (reference sequence). TCRdb reprocessed the 5' RACE reads and keeps a single row for each CDR3 protein, giving no DNA. Its clone listing holds some 300,000 distinct CDR3 sequences. Sample: blood. This receptor was obtained from a human donor with ulcerative colitis or Crohn's disease, or a healthy co-twin of an affected twin (not recorded which). V gene TRBV20-1 combines with J gene TRBJ1-2; absent DNA, TCRdb's TRBD1 call cannot be checked. This chain's CDR3 is CSALGGGYDYGYTF.